The clone carrying this T cell receptor beta chain was detected once. The data derive from a study of blood T cell repertoires in COVID-19. Trimming at V came to 2 bases and at J to 12 bases, leaving 16 bases not matched to a gene. The CDR3 has 15 residues. Germline CDR1 is SGHDT and CDR2 is YYEEEE. Only in-frame clones appear in the TCRdb table, and some are missing; sequencing was by immunoSEQ multiplex PCR. The sample consists of roughly 67,000 clones, around 80% of them appearing once. Sequenced material: peripheral blood. The receptor was isolated from a human donor in a cohort sampled during active COVID-19. This chain connects TRBV5-6 to TRBJ1-1, with TRBD1 identical over 7 bases. Written as DNA, the CDR3 is TGTGCCAGCAGCTTCCCTAGACAGGGTCGGCTAGATCCTTTCTTT. It encodes CASSFPRQGRLDPFF. Supplemented by reference TRBV5-6 and TRBJ1-1, the full variable domain reads DAGVTQSPTHLIKTRGQQVTLRCSPKSGHDTVSWYQQALGQGPQFIFQYYEEEERQRGNFPDRFSGHQFPNYSSELNVNALLLGDSALYLCASSFPRQGRLDPFFGQGTRLTVV.